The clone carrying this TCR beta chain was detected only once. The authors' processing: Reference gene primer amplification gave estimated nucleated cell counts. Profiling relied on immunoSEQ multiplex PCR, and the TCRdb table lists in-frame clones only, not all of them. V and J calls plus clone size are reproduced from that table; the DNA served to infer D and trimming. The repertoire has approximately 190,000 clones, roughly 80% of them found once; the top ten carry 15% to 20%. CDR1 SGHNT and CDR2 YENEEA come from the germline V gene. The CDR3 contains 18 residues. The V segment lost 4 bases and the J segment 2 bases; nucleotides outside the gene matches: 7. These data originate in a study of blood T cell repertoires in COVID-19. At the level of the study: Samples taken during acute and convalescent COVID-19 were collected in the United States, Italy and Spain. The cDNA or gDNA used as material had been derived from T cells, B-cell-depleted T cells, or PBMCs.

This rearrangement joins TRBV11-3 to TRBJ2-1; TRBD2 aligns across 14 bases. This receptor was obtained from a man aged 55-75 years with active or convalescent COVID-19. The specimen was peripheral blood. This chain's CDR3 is CASSSTGTSGSAYNEQFF. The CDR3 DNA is TGTGCCAGCAGCTCTACCGGGACTAGCGGGAGCGCCTACAATGAGCAGTTCTTC.